This T cell receptor (beta chain) was sequenced during a study of chemoradiotherapy in HPV16-positive cancers. The table came from immunoSEQ multiplex PCR; TCRdb's copy has only in-frame clones and leaves some out. Here the sample spans about 30,000 clones, about 90% being singletons. V was clipped by 2 bases and J by 4 bases; unmatched bases: 8. The CDR3 sequence is 16 residues long. Germline V gene lookup returns CDR1 ENHRY and CDR2 SYGVKD. This specimen consisted of blood, obtained from a patient who underwent chemoradiotherapy. This clonotype was obtained from a human donor with HPV-associated anogenital cancer. The chain carries TRBV10-3 and TRBJ2-7, with TRBD1 matching over 10 bases. CDR3 sequence reads: CAISEGGQGVWYEQYF. The CDR3 coding sequence is TGTGCCATCAGTGAGGGAGGACAGGGGGTTTGGTACGAGCAGTACTTC.